This T cell receptor beta chain was identified in a study of tumor-infiltrating lymphocytes in primary liver carcinoma. Whole-study context: The neoplasms were of stage T1-T3 N0M0, with dimensions of about 4.2 to 10 cm across.

For each extraction, RNA and DNA were obtained together from about 19-30 mg of unsorted bulk tissue. cDNA specific to TCR beta was made from 450 to 500 ng of total RNA, with a constant-region primer employed for priming. Generation of the TCR beta libraries relied on three nested multiplex PCR rounds using slightly modified ARM-PCR. For roughly 10 cycles apiece, the opening two PCR rounds ran with TRBV1-TRBV30 forward primers and a C-beta reverse primer. TCRdb called the multiplex PCR reads again in MiXCR, with one record for every CDR3 protein. This table holds fewer than 200,000 distinct CDR3 sequences, around 81% found once. The CDR3 has 15 residues. Trimming took 4 bases from V and 11 from J, leaving 22 bases between them. In germline, CDR1 is SGHTA, CDR2 FQGNSA.

The TCR comes from a man between 40 and 49 years old with primary liver carcinoma and hepatitis B virus infection. Material: tumor tissue from primary liver carcinoma. The chain has TRBV7-2 and TRBJ2-3; no clear D. CDR3 coding DNA: TGTGCCAGCAGCTCTCCTCGACAAGAGCCATATATGCAGTATTTT. Its protein is CASSSPRQEPYMQYF.